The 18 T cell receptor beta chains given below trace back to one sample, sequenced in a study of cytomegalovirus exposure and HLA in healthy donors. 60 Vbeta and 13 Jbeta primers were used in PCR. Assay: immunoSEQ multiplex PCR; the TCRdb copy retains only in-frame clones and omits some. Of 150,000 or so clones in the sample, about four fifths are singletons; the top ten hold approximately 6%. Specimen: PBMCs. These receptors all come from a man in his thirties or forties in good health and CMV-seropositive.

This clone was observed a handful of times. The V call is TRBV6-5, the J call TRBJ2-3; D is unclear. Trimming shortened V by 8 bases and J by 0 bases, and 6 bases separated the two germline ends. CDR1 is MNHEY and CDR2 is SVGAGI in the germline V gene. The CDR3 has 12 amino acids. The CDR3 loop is CASRGSTDTQYF. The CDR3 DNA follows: TGTGCCAGCCGCGGTAGCACAGATACGCAGTATTTT.

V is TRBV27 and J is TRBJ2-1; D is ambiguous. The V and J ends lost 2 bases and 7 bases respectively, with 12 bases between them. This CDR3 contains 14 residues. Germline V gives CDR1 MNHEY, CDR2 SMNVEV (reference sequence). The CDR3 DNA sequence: TGTGCCAGCAGTTTAGTAATAGCCCTTAATGAGCAGTTCTTC. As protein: CASSLVIALNEQFF.

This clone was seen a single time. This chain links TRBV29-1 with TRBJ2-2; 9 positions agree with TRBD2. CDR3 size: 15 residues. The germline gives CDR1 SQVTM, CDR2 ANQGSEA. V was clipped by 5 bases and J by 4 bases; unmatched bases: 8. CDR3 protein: CSVRGGLAVTGELFF. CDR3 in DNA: TGCAGCGTTCGGGGGGGACTAGCAGTCACCGGGGAGCTGTTTTTT.

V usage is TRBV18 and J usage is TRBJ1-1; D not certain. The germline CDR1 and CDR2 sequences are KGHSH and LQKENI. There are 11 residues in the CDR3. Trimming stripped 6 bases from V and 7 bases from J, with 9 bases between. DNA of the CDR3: TGTGCCAGCTCCCCGGGAGTTGAAGCTTTCTTT. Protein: CASSPGVEAFF.

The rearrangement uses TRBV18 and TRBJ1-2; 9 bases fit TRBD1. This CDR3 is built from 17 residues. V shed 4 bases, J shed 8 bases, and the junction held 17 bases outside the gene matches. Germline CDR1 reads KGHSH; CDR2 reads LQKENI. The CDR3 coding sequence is TGTGCCAGCTCACAAGGAACCGGGACAGGGATTATGTTCGGCTACACCTTC. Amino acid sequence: CASSQGTGTGIMFGYTF.

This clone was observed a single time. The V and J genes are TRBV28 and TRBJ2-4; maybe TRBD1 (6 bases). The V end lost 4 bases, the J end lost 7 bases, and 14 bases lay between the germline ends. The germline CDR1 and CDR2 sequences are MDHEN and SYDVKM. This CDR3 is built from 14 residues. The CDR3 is CASSSQGRRNIQYF. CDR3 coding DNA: TGTGCCAGCAGTTCACAGGGCAGGAGGAACATTCAGTACTTC.

The CDR3: CASMSTNTAGTQYF. The CDR3 nucleotides are TGTGCCAGCATGAGTACGAATACGGCGGGAACACAGTACTTC. This chain uses TRBV28 with TRBJ2-7; D might be TRBD2 (6 bases). Germline lookup yields CDR1 MDHEN and CDR2 SYDVKM. The CDR3 runs to 14 residues. The V end was cut by 7 bases, the J end by 10 bases, with 23 bases between.

The CDR3 sequence: CASSFLTDTGELFF. The CDR3 region has the DNA TGTGCCAGCAGCTTCCTAACAGACACCGGGGAGCTGTTTTTT. The chain joins TRBV11-3 to TRBJ2-2; D is unresolved. The CDR3 spans 14 residues. Trimming took 3 bases from V and 3 from J, leaving 8 bases between them. Germline V gene lookup returns CDR1 SGHNT and CDR2 YENEEA.

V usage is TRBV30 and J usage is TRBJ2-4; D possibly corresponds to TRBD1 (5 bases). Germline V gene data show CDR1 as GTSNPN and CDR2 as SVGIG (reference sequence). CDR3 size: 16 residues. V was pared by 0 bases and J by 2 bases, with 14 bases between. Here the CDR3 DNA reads TGTGCCTGGAGTGTAGCCGTCAGGGCCCCCAAAAACATTCAGTACTTC. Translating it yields CAWSVAVRAPKNIQYF.

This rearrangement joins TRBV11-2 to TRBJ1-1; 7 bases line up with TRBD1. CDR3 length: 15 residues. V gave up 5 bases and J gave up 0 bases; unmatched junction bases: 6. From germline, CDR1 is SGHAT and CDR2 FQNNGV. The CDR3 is CASSAEGAVNTEAFF. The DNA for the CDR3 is TGTGCCAGCAGCGCAGAGGGGGCAGTGAACACTGAAGCTTTCTTT.

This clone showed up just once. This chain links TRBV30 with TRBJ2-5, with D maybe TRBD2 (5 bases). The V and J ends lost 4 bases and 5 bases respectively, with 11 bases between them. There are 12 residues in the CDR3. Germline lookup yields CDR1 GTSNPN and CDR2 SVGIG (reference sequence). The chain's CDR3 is CAWTGSGETQYF. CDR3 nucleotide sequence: TGTGCCTGGACAGGATCGGGGGAGACCCAGTACTTC. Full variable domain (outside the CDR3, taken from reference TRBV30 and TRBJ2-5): SQTIHQWPATLVQPVGSPLSLECTVEGTSNPNLYWYRQAAGRGLQLLFYSVGIGQISSEVPQNLSASRPQDRQFILSSKKLLLSDSGFYLCAWTGSGETQYFGPGTRLLVL.

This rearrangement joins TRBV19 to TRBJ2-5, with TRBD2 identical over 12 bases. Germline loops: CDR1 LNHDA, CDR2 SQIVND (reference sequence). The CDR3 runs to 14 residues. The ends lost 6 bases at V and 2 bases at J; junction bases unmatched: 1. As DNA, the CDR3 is TGTGCCAGTAGCGGACTAGCGGGGCAAGAGACCCAGTACTTC. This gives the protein CASSGLAGQETQYF.

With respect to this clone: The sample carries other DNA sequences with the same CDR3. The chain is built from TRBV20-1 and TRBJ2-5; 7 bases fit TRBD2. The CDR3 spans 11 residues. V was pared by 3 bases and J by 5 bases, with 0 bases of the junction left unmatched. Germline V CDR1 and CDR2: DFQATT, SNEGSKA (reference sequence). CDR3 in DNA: TGCAGTGCTAGGGGGGGGGAGACCCAGTACTTC. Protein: CSARGGETQYF.

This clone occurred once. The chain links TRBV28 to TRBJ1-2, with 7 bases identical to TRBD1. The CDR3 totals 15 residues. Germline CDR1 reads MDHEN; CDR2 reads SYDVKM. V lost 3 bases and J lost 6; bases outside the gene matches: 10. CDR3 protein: CASSFSGQMNHGYTF. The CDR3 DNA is TGTGCCAGCAGTTTTTCGGGACAGATGAACCATGGCTACACCTTC.

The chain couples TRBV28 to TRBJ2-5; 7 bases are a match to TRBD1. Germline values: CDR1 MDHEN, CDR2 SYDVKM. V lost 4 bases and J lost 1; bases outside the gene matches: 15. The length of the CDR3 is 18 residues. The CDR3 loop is CASSSLHTGVFGQETQYF. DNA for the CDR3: TGTGCCAGCAGTTCCTTACACACAGGGGTTTTCGGCCAAGAGACCCAGTACTTC.

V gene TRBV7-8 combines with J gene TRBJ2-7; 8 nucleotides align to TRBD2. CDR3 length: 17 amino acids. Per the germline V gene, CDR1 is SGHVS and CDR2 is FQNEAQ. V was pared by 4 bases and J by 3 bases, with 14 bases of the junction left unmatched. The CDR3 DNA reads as TGTGCCAGCAGCTCGACCATCCCGGGACTAGTTGGCTACGAGCAGTACTTC. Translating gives CASSSTIPGLVGYEQYF.

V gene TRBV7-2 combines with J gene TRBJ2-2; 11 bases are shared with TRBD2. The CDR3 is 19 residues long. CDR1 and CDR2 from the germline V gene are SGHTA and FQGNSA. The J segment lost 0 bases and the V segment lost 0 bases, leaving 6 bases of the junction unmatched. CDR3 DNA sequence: TGTGCCAGCAGCTTAGCGCGGTTTAGCGGGGGGGCGAACACCGGGGAGCTGTTTTTT. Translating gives CASSLARFSGGANTGELFF.

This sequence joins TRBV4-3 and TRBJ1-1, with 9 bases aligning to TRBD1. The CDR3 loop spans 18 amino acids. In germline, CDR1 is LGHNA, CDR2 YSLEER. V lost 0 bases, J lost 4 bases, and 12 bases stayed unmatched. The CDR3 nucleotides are TGCGCCAGCAGCCAAGATCGGTACGGGACAGGGAGCCTCACTGAAGCTTTCTTT. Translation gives CASSQDRYGTGSLTEAFF.